This T cell receptor (beta chain) was sequenced during a study of T cells in Graves' hyperthyroidism and ophthalmopathy (dated by TCRdb to about 2019). Concerning the study at large: Peripheral blood samples were taken at initial diagnosis, before any treatment was given. The paper describes TCR Vbeta CDR3 sequencing of 135 peripheral blood samples, made up of some 40 ophthalmopathy patients, around 78 hyperthyroidism patients and roughly 17 progressor patients. The study also compared thyroid tissue and blood T-cell repertoires from five or six Graves' hyperthyroidism patients. The 85 to 100 discovery patients were randomly split 7:3 into training and test sets. Whether ophthalmopathy could be predicted prospectively was tested in an independent validation cohort made up of 18 to 20 hyperthyroidism patients plus 17 patients who later progressed to ophthalmopathy. To identify TCR V-J signatures that set the groups apart, the researchers used a discovery cohort of 100 patients, made up of 40 to 45 with Graves' ophthalmopathy and 57 with stable Graves' hyperthyroidism. After blood sampling, hyperthyroidism patients were treated with methimazole at a starting dose of 30 mg daily, and ophthalmopathy patients were treated with high-dose intravenous methylprednisolone. Summary of the overall study and its limitations: Most expanded thyroid clonotypes (frequency above 0.001) were also detected in blood, a finding suggesting that blood repertoires may reflect thyroid immune responses. Sample size was not statistically predetermined, and investigators were not blinded to group allocation. In cross-validation, a model built on a 13 V-J signature told ophthalmopathy apart from stable hyperthyroidism with less than 90% sensitivity and 81% to 82% specificity, and in testing the same model reached 80%/75%. In validation, progression to ophthalmopathy was predicted by the model with almost 71% sensitivity and 72% to 85% specificity, a median of around 5.9 months before onset.

From the cysteine up to the phenylalanine, the CDR3 has a length of 15 residues. The DNA shown is the 45-base CDR3, in frame from base 1. Clipping removes 0 bases from V and 3 bases from J, with 6 as the unmatched junction base count. Per the germline V gene (reference sequence), DFQATT is the CDR1 and SNEGSKA is the CDR2. Amplification of TCR beta CDR3 regions was carried out from RNA transcripts. The first round of RT-PCR for the TCR CDR3 was performed with the HTBI primer set and the Qiagen OneStep RT-PCR kit. A second multiplex PCR round built the libraries, followed by size selection and purification. Sequencing of the libraries was done on an Illumina HiSeq2000 using paired-end 100 bp reads. The study's processing was this. SOAPnuke was used to process the raw data, throwing out any read that contained adapters or uncalled bases, had a mean Phred below 15, or lacked an exact constant-primer or identifier match. COPE v1.2.5 was used to merge high-quality paired reads, and clonotypes were defined as unique nucleotide sequences. MiTCR v1.1 was used to align the clonotypes against IMGT TRBV, TRBD and TRBJ reference segments. The analysis included only V-J combinations with a frequency above 0.0001, which together covered 99.2% of the repertoires. A TCS score was defined as the ratio between F50 (clonal expansion) and ExV (chaos), using BLOSUM62-based TCRdist between CDR3 peptides within each V-J. Welch's t-statistics and random forest reduced fewer than 600 V-J features to 13, which were used in a naive Bayes classifier (R e1071). In TCRdb, the public reads were trimmed at Q25 with fastp and aligned with MiXCR, with productive beta chains retained. Records with the same CDR3 protein are collapsed into one entry carrying the most frequent genes and DNA. The V and J calls and clone size are TCRdb's, not the authors'. In all, the sample holds 600,000 or so distinct CDR3 sequences, and over 12% of those were seen once. Less than 9% of the sample is in the top ten clones.

This clonotype occurred many times. It has no known antigen specificity. No per-base quality is available; no much larger clone lies one base away. Ophthalmopathy patients had moderately to severely active disease, with a Clinical Activity Score of 3 or more, a NOSPECS grade of 4 or more, and a disease duration of less than 3 months. Any patient with an uncontrolled infection, another autoimmune disease, pregnancy or lactation was excluded. Clinical symptoms, serum thyroxine and TRAb, thyroid ultrasound, and orbital computed tomography formed the basis for the diagnoses. Ficoll-Paque density gradient centrifugation was used to isolate PBMCs from around 9.1 ml of fresh peripheral blood. Total RNA was extracted using Trizol reagent, and RNA quality was assessed on an Agilent 2100 Bioanalyzer.

The sequence is built from TRBV20-1 and TRBJ2-5, and 8 bases in between align with TRBD2. The sequence was collected from a woman aged 18-29 years with Graves' ophthalmopathy. The sample comprised blood. The CDR3 region has the sequence CSARDLGLEEETQYF. The DNA sequence reads TGCAGTGCTAGAGATCTGGGACTAGAGGAAGAGACCCAGTACTTC.